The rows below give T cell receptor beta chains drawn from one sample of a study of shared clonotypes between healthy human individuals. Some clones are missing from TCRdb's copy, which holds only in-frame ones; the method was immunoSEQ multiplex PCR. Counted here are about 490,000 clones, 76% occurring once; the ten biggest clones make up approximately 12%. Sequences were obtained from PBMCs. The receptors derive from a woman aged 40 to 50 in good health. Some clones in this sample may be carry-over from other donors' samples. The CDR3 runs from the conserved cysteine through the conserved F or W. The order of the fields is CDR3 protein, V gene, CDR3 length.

CATSRDPGRYEQYF | TRBV15 | 14
CASSPQTASSSEAFF | TRBV7-9 | 15
CASSQGTGETQYF | TRBV14 | 13
CASTSGMHTDTQYF | TRBV6-1 | 14
CASSFKFGTSGPRSYNEQFF | TRBV19 | 20
CASRVPGLAYEQYF | TRBV28 | 14
CASSYGVAYNEQFF | TRBV6-4 | 14
CASSTGLEQETQYF | TRBV5-4 | 14
CASSLNRGHTDTQYF | TRBV28 | 15
CASSLRDRGLAYEQYF | TRBV7-8 | 16
CASSLIQAGGTQYF | TRBV27 | 14
CASSLGPGGSTDTQYF | TRBV5-1 | 16
CASSLPHRGPYNEQFF | TRBV28 | 16
CASSLWGTKTGELFF | TRBV5-6 | 15
CASSLGRGATNEKLFF | TRBV5-4 | 16
CASSTGGGPFTEAFF | TRBV5-1 | 15
CAWTQGLYGYTF | TRBV30 | 12
CASSLEGDPSTDTQYF | TRBV7-9 | 16
CASSLDPSSVTDTQYF | TRBV7-2 | 16
CASSYSRAGEAYEQYF | TRBV6-5 | 16
CASSLRQSYNEQFF | TRBV27 | 14
CASSQQGATGELFF | TRBV7-8 | 14
CASTLHDILPYEQYF | TRBV21-1 | 15
CASSKRPRTGGAYNEQFF | TRBV21-1 | 18
CAISSTPSYEQYF | TRBV10-3 | 13